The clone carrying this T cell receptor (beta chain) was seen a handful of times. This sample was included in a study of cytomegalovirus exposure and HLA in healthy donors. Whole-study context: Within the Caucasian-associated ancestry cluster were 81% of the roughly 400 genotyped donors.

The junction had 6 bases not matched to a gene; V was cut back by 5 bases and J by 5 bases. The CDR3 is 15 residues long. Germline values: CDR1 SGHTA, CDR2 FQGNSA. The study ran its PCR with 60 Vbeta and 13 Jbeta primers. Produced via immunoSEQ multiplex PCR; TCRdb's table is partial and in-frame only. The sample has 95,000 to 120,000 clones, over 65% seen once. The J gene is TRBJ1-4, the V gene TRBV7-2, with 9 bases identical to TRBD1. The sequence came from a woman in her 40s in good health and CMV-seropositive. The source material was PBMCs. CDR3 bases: TGTGCCAGCAGCACAAACAGGGGGCGCAATGAAAAACTGTTTTTT. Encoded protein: CASSTNRGRNEKLFF.